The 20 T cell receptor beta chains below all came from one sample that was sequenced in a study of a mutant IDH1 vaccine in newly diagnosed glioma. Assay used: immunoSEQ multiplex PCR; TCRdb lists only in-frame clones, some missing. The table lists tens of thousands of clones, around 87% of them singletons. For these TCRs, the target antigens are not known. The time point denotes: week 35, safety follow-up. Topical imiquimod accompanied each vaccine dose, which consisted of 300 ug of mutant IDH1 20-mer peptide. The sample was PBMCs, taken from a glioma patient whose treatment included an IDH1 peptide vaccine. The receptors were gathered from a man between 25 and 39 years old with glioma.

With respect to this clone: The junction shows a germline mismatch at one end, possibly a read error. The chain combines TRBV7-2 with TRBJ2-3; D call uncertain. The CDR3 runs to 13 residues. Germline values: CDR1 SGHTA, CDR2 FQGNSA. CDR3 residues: CASSPRGTDTQYF. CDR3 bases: TGCGCCAGCAGCCCACGCGGCACAGATACGCAGTATTTT.

CDR3 nucleotide sequence: TGTGCCAGCAGCGACACCAAGGCCGGAAACACCATATATTTT. Translation: CASSDTKAGNTIYF. This chain joins TRBV9 and TRBJ1-3; no definite D call. This CDR3 is 14 amino acids long. V gave up 3 bases and J gave up 4 bases, with 11 bases separating them. Per the germline V gene, CDR1 is SGDLS and CDR2 is YYNGEE.

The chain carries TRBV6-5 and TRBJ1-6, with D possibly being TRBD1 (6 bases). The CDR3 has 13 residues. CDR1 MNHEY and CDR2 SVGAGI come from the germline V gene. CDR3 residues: CAAGAGINSPLHF. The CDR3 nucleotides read TGTGCGGCAGGGGCGGGAATTAATTCACCCCTCCACTTT.

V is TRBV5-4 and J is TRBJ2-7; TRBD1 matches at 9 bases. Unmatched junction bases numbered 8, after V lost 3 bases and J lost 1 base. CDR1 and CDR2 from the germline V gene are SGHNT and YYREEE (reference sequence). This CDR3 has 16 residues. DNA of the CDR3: TGTGCCAGCAGCTCTAGTACCGGGACAGGGTCCTACGAGCAGTACTTC. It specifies CASSSSTGTGSYEQYF.

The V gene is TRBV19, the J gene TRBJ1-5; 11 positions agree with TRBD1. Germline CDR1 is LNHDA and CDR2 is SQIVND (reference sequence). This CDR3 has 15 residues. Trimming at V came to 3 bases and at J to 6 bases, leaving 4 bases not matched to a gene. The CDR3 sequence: CASSIWTGGGQPQHF. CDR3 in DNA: TGTGCCAGTAGTATTTGGACAGGGGGCGGTCAGCCCCAGCATTTT.

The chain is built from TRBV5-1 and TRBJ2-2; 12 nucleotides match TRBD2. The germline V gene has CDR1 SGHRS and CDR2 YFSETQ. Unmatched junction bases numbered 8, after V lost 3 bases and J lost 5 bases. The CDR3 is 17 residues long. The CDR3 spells CASSSLAGGPSTGELFF. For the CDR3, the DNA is TGCGCCAGCAGCTCTCTAGCGGGAGGGCCCTCGACCGGGGAGCTGTTTTTT. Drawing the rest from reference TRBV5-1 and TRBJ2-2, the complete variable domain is KAGVTQTPRYLIKTRGQQVTLSCSPISGHRSVSWYQQTPGQGLQFLFEYFSETQRNKGNFPGRFSGRQFSNSRSEMNVSTLELGDSALYLCASSSLAGGPSTGELFFGEGSRLTVL.

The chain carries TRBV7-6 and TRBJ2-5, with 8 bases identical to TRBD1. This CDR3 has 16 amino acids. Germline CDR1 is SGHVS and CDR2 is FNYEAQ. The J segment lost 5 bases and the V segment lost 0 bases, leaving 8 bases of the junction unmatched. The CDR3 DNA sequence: TGTGCCAGCAGCTTAGCAAGAGGCAGGGGGCGTGAGACCCAGTACTTC. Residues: CASSLARGRGRETQYF.

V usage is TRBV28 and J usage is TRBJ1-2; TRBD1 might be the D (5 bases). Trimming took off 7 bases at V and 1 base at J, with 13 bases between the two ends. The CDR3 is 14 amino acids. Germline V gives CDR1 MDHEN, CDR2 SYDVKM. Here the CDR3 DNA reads TGTGCCAGCACAGGGAGCCCCCTTAACTATGGCTACACCTTC. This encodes CASTGSPLNYGYTF.

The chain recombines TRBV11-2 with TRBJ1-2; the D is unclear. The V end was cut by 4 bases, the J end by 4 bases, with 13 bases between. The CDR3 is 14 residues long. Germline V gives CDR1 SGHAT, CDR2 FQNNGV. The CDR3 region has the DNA TGTGCCAGCAGCTCTACGGGCACCAGCTATGGCTACACCTTC. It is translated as CASSSTGTSYGYTF.

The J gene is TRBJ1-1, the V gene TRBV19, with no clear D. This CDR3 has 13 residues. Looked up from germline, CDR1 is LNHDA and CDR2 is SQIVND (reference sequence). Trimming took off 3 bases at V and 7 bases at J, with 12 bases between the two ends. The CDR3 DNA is TGTGCCAGTAGTATCAGGTTTGAAAGTGAAGCTTTCTTT. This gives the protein CASSIRFESEAFF. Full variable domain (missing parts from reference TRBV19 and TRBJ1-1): DGGITQSPKYLFRKEGQNVTLSCEQNLNHDAMYWYRQDPGQGLRLIYYSQIVNDFQKGDIAEGYSVSREKKESFPLTVTSAQKNPTAFYLCASSIRFESEAFFGQGTRLTVV.

Written as DNA, the CDR3 is TGCGCCAGCAGCCCAGGACTAGACTCTAGCACAGATACGCAGTATTTT. Amino acids: CASSPGLDSSTDTQYF. This chain links TRBV5-1 with TRBJ2-3, with TRBD2 matching 7 bases. The V gene's germline CDR1 is SGHRS and CDR2 YFSETQ. The length of the CDR3 is 16 residues. The V gene end was trimmed by 4 bases and the J gene end by 0 bases; junction bases not matched to a gene: 8.

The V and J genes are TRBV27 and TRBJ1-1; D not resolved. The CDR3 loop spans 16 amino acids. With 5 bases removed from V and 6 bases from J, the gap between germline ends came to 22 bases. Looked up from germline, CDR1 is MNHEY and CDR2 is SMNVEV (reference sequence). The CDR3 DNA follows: TGTGCCAGCAGTCCCCTTTGGGCAGGAAAGATCTCTGAAGCTTTCTTT. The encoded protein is CASSPLWAGKISEAFF.

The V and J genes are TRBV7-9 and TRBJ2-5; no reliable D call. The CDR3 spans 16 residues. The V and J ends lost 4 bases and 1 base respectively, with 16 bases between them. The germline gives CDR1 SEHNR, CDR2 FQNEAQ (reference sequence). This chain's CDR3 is CASSSTPLQSQETQYF. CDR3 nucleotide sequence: TGTGCCAGCAGCTCCACCCCCCTACAGTCCCAAGAGACCCAGTACTTC.

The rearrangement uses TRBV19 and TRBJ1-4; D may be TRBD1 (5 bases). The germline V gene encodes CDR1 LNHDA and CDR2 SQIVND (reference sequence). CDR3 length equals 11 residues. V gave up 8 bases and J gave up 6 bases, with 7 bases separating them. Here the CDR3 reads CASEQDEKLFF. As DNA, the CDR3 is TGTGCCAGTGAACAGGATGAAAAACTGTTTTTT. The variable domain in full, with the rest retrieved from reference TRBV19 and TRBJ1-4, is DGGITQSPKYLFRKEGQNVTLSCEQNLNHDAMYWYRQDPGQGLRLIYYSQIVNDFQKGDIAEGYSVSREKKESFPLTVTSAQKNPTAFYLCASEQDEKLFFGSGTQLSVL.

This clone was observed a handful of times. The CDR3 DNA reads as TGTGCCAGCAGCCGCGAACAGGCGACCTACACTGAAGCTTTCTTT. This sequence encodes CASSREQATYTEAFF. V is TRBV4-2 and J is TRBJ1-1; a weak D match, TRBD1 (5 bases). Germline V gene sequence: CDR1 LGHNA, CDR2 YNFKEQ. Deletions cut 4 bases from V and 3 bases from J, with 15 bases between. This CDR3 is built from 15 residues.

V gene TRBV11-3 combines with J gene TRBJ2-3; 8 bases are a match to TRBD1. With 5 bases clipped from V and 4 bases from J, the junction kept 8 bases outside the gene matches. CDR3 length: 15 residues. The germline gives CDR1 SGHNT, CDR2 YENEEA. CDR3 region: CASSPGGKEADTQYF. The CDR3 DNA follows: TGTGCCAGCAGCCCAGGGGGCAAGGAGGCAGATACGCAGTATTTT.

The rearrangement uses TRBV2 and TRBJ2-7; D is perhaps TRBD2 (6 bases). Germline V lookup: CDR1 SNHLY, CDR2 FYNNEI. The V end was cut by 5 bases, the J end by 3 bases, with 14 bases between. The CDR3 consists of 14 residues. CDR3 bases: TGTGCCAGCAGTCCCCAGGAGGGACTCTACGAGCAGTACTTC. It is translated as CASSPQEGLYEQYF.

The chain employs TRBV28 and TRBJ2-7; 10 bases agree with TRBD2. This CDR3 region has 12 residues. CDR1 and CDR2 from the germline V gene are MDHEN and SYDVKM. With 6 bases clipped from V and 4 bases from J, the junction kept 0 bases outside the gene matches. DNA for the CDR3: TGTGCCAGCAGACTAGCGGGATACGAGCAGTACTTC. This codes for CASRLAGYEQYF.

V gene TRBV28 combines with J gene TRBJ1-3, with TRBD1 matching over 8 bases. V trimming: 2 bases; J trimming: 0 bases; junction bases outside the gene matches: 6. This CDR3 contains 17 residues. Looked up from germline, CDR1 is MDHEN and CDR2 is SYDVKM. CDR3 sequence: CASSLPQGAVSGNTIYF. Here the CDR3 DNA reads TGTGCCAGCAGTTTACCTCAGGGGGCGGTCTCTGGAAACACCATATATTTT.

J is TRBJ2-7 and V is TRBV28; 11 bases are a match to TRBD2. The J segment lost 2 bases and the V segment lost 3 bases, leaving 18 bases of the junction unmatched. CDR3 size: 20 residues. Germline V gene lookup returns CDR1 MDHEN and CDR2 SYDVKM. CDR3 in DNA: TGTGCCAGCAGTTTCTTTCCCCCTCTGACTAGCGGGAAAGATACCTACGAGCAGTACTTC. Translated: CASSFFPPLTSGKDTYEQYF.